These 5 T cell receptor beta chains were sequenced from one sample in a study of T cells after yellow fever vaccination. In TCRdb, the 5' RACE reads were re-called with MiXCR into one record per CDR3 protein. The sample yields hundreds of thousands of distinct CDR3 sequences, roughly 22% seen once. The source was PBMCs, collected roughly 20 days after the first yellow fever vaccination. The receptors derive from a man aged 18 to 29 who received the YFV17D yellow fever vaccine.

The J gene is TRBJ2-3, the V gene TRBV5-1; D not resolved. CDR3 length: 13 residues. Germline lookup yields CDR1 SGHRS and CDR2 YFSETQ. Trimming pared 2 bases from V and 2 bases from J, leaving 6 bases between. In DNA form, the CDR3 reads TGCGCCAGCAGCTTCAGTACCACAGATACGCAGTATTTT. Protein sequence: CASSFSTTDTQYF.

This clonotype showed up many times. The chain couples TRBV7-8 to TRBJ2-2; D may match TRBD1 or TRBD2 (5 bases each). Trimming left V 3 bases short and J 6 bases short, with 14 bases between. The length of the CDR3 is 15 residues. CDR1 and CDR2 (germline): SGHVS, FQNEAQ. This CDR3 reads CASSFQGVSAGELFF. CDR3 nucleotides: TGTGCCAGCAGCTTTCAGGGAGTGTCGGCCGGGGAGCTGTTTTTT.

This clonotype was picked up a small number of times. The genes are TRBV20-1 and TRBJ1-1; D may be TRBD1 (6 bases). CDR3 length: 14 amino acids. Germline CDR1 DFQATT, CDR2 SNEGSKA (reference sequence). V lost 6 bases and J lost 3, with 17 bases in between. The DNA for the CDR3 is TGCAGTGCCAAGCCCGACAGGAGTTACACTGAAGCTTTCTTT. Its protein product is CSAKPDRSYTEAFF.

The CDR3 DNA follows: TGCGCCAGCGCTTCTAGCGTAGAGCAGTTCTTC. Translation: CASASSVEQFF. J is TRBJ2-1 and V is TRBV5-1; possibly TRBD2 for D (6 bases). The CDR3 covers 11 residues. Germline CDR1 reads SGHRS; CDR2 reads YFSETQ. V lost 7 bases and J 10 bases, leaving 12 bases between the germline ends.

This clonotype was counted only a few times. This chain links TRBV4-1 with TRBJ2-7; D possibly corresponds to TRBD1 (6 bases). Germline CDR1 reads MGHRA; CDR2 reads YSYEKL. The CDR3 length is 16 residues. Deletions cut 1 base from V and 2 bases from J, with 15 bases between. Here the CDR3 DNA reads TGCGCCAGCAGCCAAGTACCTAGCAGGGGTGCCTACGAGCAGTACTTC. Translation: CASSQVPSRGAYEQYF.